These T cell receptor beta chains were read from a single sample in a study of blood T cells in healthy people across ages. TCRdb used MiXCR to reprocess the 5' RACE reads, holding one entry per CDR3 protein. The sample holds about 680,000 distinct CDR3 sequences, 49% seen once. Specimen: blood. All receptors come from a woman aged 55-70 years in good health. The CDR3 runs from the conserved cysteine through the conserved F or W. Each record gives: D gene, V gene, J gene, clone size, CDR3 DNA, CDR3 protein. D genes are given only for firm matches. Rows give clone size only sometimes, using once, few, many, or a class for an expanded clone.

>TRBD2|TRBV7-3|TRBJ2-1|-
TGTGCCAGCAGCTTAATAGGGACTAGCGGATTTTACAATGAGCAGTTCTTC
CASSLIGTSGFYNEQFF
>TRBD2|TRBV5-4|TRBJ2-7|-
TGTGCCAGCAGCACTCGACTAGCGGGAGAGAAGTACGAGCAGTACTTC
CASSTRLAGEKYEQYF
>-|TRBV12-3/TRBV12-4|TRBJ2-3|-
TGTGCCAGCAGTTGGAGGGATACGCAGTATTTT
CASSWRDTQYF
>-|TRBV7-8|TRBJ1-2|-
TGTGCCAGCAGCTTACGCGTAGGCAGGGGCCCGCATGGCTACACCTTC
CASSLRVGRGPHGYTF
>TRBD1|TRBV20-1|TRBJ1-5|-
TGCAGTGCTAGCCCCCTGACAGGGGATAGCAATCAGCCCCAGCATTTT
CSASPLTGDSNQPQHF
>-|TRBV9|TRBJ2-7|once
TGTGCCAGCAGCTCAACGGAGTCCGGGTACGGGGGGCAGTACTTC
CASSSTESGYGGQYF
>-|TRBV2|TRBJ1-5|-
TGTGCCAGAGGGACTCAGGGCAATCAGCCCCAGCATTTT
CARGTQGNQPQHF
>-|TRBV3-1|TRBJ2-5|few
TGTGCCAGCAGCCAACCCGAAAAAGAGACCCAGTACTTC
CASSQPEKETQYF
>-|TRBV7-9|TRBJ2-3|-
TGTGCCAGCAGCTTAGCCGGGATAAGCACAGATACGCAGTATTTT
CASSLAGISTDTQYF
>TRBD2|TRBV4-3|TRBJ2-3|-
TGCGCCAGCAGCCGATCGGTAGCGGGAGGTATCACAGATACGCAGTATTTT
CASSRSVAGGITDTQYF
>-|TRBV4-3|TRBJ1-1|-
TGCGCCAGCAGCCAGGCCACGGACCGACAATATGAAGCTTTCTTT
CASSQATDRQYEAFF
>TRBD1|TRBV18|TRBJ2-7|-
TGTGCCAGCTCACCACAGACAGGGGGCTCCTACGAGCAGTACTTC
CASSPQTGGSYEQYF
>-|TRBV20-1|TRBJ2-1|few
TGCAGTGCTGGAGGGCCCGACTATTTGAATGAGCAGTTCTTC
CSAGGPDYLNEQFF
>-|TRBV7-2|TRBJ2-7|few
TGTGCCAGCAGCTTAGCGCGCGGAGTGCCGCTCTACGAGCAGTACTTC
CASSLARGVPLYEQYF
>TRBD1|TRBV7-2|TRBJ2-1|-
TGTGCCAGCAGCTGCAGACAGGGGGCAGAGAATGAGCAGTTCTTC
CASSCRQGAENEQFF